Listed below are T cell receptor beta chains from one sample, sequenced in a study of blood T cell repertoires in COVID-19. The method was immunoSEQ multiplex PCR; TCRdb's version includes in-frame clones alone and lacks a portion of them. The profile shows 85,000 to 90,000 clones, about 88% of them singletons. Sequenced sample: peripheral blood. These receptors all come from a man older than 75 with active or convalescent COVID-19. CDR3s include the opening cysteine and the closing phenylalanine or tryptophan. A D gene is named only where the DNA matches it firmly.

j_call d_call v_call cdr3_aa cdr3_nt
TRBJ2-3 TRBD1 TRBV6-5 CASTIRTGKGDTQYF TGTGCCAGCACCATCCGGACAGGGAAGGGAGATACGCAGTATTTT
TRBJ2-1 TRBD2 TRBV7-2 CASSLLAGVYNEQFF TGTGCCAGCAGCTTATTGGCGGGAGTCTACAATGAGCAGTTCTTC
TRBJ2-7 . TRBV6-6 CASSYASYEQYF TGTGCCAGCAGTTACGCTAGTTACGAGCAGTACTTC
TRBJ2-1 TRBD1 TRBV7-3 CASSLGTDYNEQFF TGTGCCAGCAGCTTAGGGACAGACTACAATGAGCAGTTCTTC
TRBJ2-1 . TRBV7-2 CASRAARSSYNEQFF TGTGCCAGCAGGGCAGCTCGGAGCTCCTACAATGAGCAGTTCTTC
TRBJ2-5 TRBD1 TRBV11-2 CASSLIRGPETQYF TGTGCCAGCAGCTTAATAAGGGGGCCCGAGACCCAGTACTTC
TRBJ1-2 . TRBV28 CASSTLSGLDGYTF TGTGCCAGCAGTACCCTTTCGGGACTCGATGGCTACACCTTC
TRBJ1-2 . TRBV28 CASSSTQGYTF TGTGCCAGCAGTTCAACACAGGGCTACACCTTC
TRBJ2-7 TRBD2 TRBV5-6 CASSPGSSGRAGEQYF TGTGCCAGCAGCCCCGGTAGTAGCGGGAGGGCTGGAGAGCAGTACTTC
TRBJ1-1 TRBD1 TRBV15 CATSRPDRPASEAFF TGTGCCACCAGCAGGCCGGACAGGCCCGCTTCTGAAGCTTTCTTT
TRBJ2-7 TRBD2 TRBV3-1/TRBV3-2 CASSQTSGRVEQYF TGTGCCAGCAGCCAGACTAGCGGACGGGTGGAGCAGTACTTC
TRBJ1-5 TRBD1 TRBV19 CASSARDRAVEAGQPQHF TGTGCCAGTAGTGCTCGGGACAGGGCAGTAGAAGCGGGTCAGCCCCAGCATTTT